This T cell receptor (beta chain) stems from a study of CD8 T cells in Susac syndrome. The study's findings and limits: Individuals included in the TCR sequencing and HLA analysis were acknowledged by the study to be relatively few in number.

V gave up 2 bases and J gave up 6 bases, with 4 bases separating them. Germline CDR1 reads MNHEY; CDR2 reads SVGAGI. This CDR3 region has 11 residues. Reverse transcription used roughly 0.5 to 1 ug RNA and random hexamers. TCRdb analysed the immunoSEQ multiplex PCR reads with MiXCR anew, one entry per CDR3 protein. The repertoire has about 70,000 distinct CDR3 sequences, nearly 96% of them found once; the top ten carry 0.095% to 0.13%. TEMRA cells were enriched by FACS, and CD4+ and CD8+ T cells were negatively isolated. Concerning this clonotype: Its antigen is unidentified.

Sequencing was performed on CD4+ T cells from PBMCs. The TCR comes from a human donor with multiple sclerosis. J is TRBJ2-5 and V is TRBV6-5; D unresolved. The CDR3 nucleotides are TGTGCCAGCAGTTACGGACAGACCCAGTACTTC. This encodes CASSYGQTQYF.